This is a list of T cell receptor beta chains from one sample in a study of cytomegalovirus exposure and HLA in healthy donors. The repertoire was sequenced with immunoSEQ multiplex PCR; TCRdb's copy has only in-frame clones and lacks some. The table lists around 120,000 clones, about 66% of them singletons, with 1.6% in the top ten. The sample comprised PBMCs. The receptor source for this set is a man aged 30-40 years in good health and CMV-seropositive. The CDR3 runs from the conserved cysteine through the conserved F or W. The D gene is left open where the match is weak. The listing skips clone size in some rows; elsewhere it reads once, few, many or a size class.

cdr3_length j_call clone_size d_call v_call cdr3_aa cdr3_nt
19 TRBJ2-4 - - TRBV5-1 CASGPQLGANGPMRDIQYF TGCGCCAGCGGCCCCCAGTTAGGTGCCAACGGACCTATGAGGGACATTCAGTACTTC
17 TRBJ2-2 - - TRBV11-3 CASSPQSLGLGTGELFF TGTGCCAGCAGCCCCCAAAGCCTGGGACTCGGCACCGGGGAGCTGTTTTTT
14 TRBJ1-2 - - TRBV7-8 CASREVPNYFGYTF TGTGCCAGCAGAGAAGTACCTAACTATTTTGGCTACACCTTC
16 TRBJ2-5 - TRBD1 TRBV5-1 CASSPQGAAFAETQYF TGCGCCAGCAGCCCCCAGGGGGCAGCCTTTGCAGAGACCCAGTACTTC
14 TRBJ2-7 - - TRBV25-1 CASSLTGSNYEQYF TGTGCCAGCAGTCTTACAGGGAGCAACTACGAGCAGTACTTC
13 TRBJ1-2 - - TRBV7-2 CASSFNLDYGYTF TGTGCCAGCAGCTTTAACCTAGACTATGGCTACACCTTC
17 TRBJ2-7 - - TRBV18 CASSSQGPGPTPYEQYF TGTGCCAGCTCATCGCAGGGCCCGGGTCCCACCCCCTACGAGCAGTACTTC
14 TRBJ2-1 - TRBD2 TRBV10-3 CAISSGRMGNEQFF TGTGCCATCAGTAGCGGGAGGATGGGGAATGAGCAGTTCTTC
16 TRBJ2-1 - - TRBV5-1 CASSLGIGSSYNEQFF TGCGCCAGCAGCTTGGGGATCGGGAGCTCCTACAATGAGCAGTTCTTC
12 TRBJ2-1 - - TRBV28 CASKFLGGEQFF TGTGCCAGCAAATTTCTCGGGGGTGAGCAGTTCTTC
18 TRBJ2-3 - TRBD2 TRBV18 CASSPHRLAGASTDTQYF TGTGCCAGCTCACCACATAGGCTAGCGGGAGCCAGCACAGATACGCAGTATTTT
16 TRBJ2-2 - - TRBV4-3 CASSQRWKTNTGELFF TGCGCCAGCAGCCAGAGGTGGAAAACGAACACCGGGGAGCTGTTTTTT
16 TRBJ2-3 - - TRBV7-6 CASSLSGGTSTDTQYF TGTGCCAGCAGCCTTTCGGGCGGGACTAGCACAGATACGCAGTATTTT
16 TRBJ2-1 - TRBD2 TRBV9 CASSVRDYSSYNEQFF TGTGCCAGCAGCGTAAGGGACTACAGCTCCTACAATGAGCAGTTCTTC
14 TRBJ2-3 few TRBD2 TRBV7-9 CASSPSGAPSTQYF TGTGCCAGCAGCCCTAGCGGGGCGCCAAGTACGCAGTATTTT
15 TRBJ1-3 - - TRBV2 CASSEEGQGGNTIYF TGTGCCAGCAGTGAAGAGGGGCAAGGTGGAAACACCATATATTTT
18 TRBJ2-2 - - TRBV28 CASSLGWGGLADTGELFF TGTGCCAGCAGTTTAGGGTGGGGGGGCCTGGCGGACACCGGGGAGCTGTTTTTT
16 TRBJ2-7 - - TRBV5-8 CASSLGTARTSYEQYF TGTGCCAGCAGCTTGGGGACAGCCAGAACATCCTACGAGCAGTACTTC
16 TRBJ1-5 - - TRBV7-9 CASSPGGSEPDQPQHF TGTGCCAGCAGCCCCGGGGGGTCTGAGCCGGATCAGCCCCAGCATTTT
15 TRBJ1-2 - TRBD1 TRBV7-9 CASSYSTGPVGGYTF TGTGCCAGCAGCTATTCGACAGGGCCAGTGGGGGGCTACACCTTC
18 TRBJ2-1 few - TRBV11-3 CASSLGGLAQDPYNEQFF TGTGCCAGCAGCTTAGGAGGGCTAGCTCAAGACCCCTACAATGAGCAGTTCTTC
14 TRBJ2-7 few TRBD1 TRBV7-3 CASSQGQGRYEQYF TGTGCCAGCAGCCAAGGACAGGGGCGCTACGAGCAGTACTTC
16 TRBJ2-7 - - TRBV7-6 CASSLAGGDHTYEQYF TGTGCCAGCAGCTTAGCGGGCGGGGACCACACCTACGAGCAGTACTTC
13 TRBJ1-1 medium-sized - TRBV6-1 CASSPRQNTEAFF TGTGCCAGCAGCCCCAGACAGAACACTGAAGCTTTCTTT
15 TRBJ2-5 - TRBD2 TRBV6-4 CASSRAGGTAETQYF TGTGCCAGCAGTAGAGCGGGAGGAACGGCAGAGACCCAGTACTTC
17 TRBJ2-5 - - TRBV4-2 CASSRETTGTFQETQYF TGTGCCAGCAGCCGGGAGACGACGGGGACTTTCCAAGAGACCCAGTACTTC
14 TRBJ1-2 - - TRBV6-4 CASSASGEFGGYTF TGTGCCAGCAGTGCTTCCGGGGAATTCGGTGGCTACACCTTC
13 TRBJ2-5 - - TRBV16 CASSLNGGKAQYF TGTGCCAGCAGTCTCAACGGCGGTAAGGCCCAGTACTTC
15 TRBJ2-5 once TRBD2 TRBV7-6 CASSFLTSGKETQYF TGTGCCAGCAGCTTCCTGACTAGCGGGAAAGAGACCCAGTACTTC
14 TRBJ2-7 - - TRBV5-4 CASSLNREGDEQYF TGTGCCAGCAGCTTAAATCGGGAAGGCGACGAGCAGTACTTC
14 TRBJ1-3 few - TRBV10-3 CAIKLGLSGNTIYF TGTGCCATCAAGCTTGGACTTTCTGGAAACACCATATATTTT
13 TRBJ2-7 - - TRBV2 CATRPQVSTEQYF TGTGCCACCAGACCCCAGGTGTCTACCGAGCAGTACTTC
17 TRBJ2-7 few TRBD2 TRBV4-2 CASSQEASGTKPYEQYF TGTGCCAGCAGCCAAGAGGCTAGCGGGACTAAACCCTACGAGCAGTACTTC
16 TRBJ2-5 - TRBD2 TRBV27 CASSLSGLAGGETQYF TGTGCCAGCAGTTTATCGGGACTAGCGGGCGGAGAGACCCAGTACTTC
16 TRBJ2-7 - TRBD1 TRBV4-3 CASSQDNRGTHYEQYF TGCGCCAGCAGCCAAGATAACAGGGGGACCCACTACGAGCAGTACTTC
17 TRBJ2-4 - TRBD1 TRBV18 CASSPLTGGTSGNIQYF TGTGCCAGCTCGCCCCTCACAGGGGGGACTTCGGGAAACATTCAGTACTTC
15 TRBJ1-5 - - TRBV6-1 CASSENDRPIWPQHF TGTGCCAGCAGTGAAAACGACAGACCAATTTGGCCCCAGCATTTT
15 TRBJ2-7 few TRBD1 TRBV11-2 CASSSTGGKFYEQYF TGTGCCAGCAGCTCTACAGGGGGCAAATTTTACGAGCAGTACTTC
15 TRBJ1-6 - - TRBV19 CASSPGLFWDSPLHF TGTGCCAGTAGCCCCGGACTTTTCTGGGATTCACCCCTCCACTTT
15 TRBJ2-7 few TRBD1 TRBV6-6 CASSSPTGGKYEQYF TGTGCCAGCAGTTCACCAACAGGGGGCAAGTACGAGCAGTACTTC
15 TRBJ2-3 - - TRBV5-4 CASSYPGLEADTQYF TGTGCCAGCAGCTACCCGGGCTTGGAGGCAGATACGCAGTATTTT
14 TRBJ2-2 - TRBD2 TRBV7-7 CASSLSAGAGELFF TGTGCTAGCAGCTTATCTGCGGGAGCCGGGGAGCTGTTTTTT
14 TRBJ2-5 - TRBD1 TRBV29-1 CSVLSTGYQETQYF TGCAGCGTCCTCTCGACAGGGTACCAAGAGACCCAGTACTTC
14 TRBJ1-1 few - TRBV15 CATSRVVRGTEAFF TGTGCCACCAGCAGGGTGGTCAGAGGCACTGAAGCTTTCTTT
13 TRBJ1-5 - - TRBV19 CASSIGLDQPQHF TGTGCCAGTAGTATAGGCCTAGATCAGCCCCAGCATTTT
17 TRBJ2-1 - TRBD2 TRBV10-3 CAISDRGIAGGPSEQFF TGTGCCATCAGTGACCGGGGGATAGCGGGAGGGCCTTCCGAGCAGTTCTTC
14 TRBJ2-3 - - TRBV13 CASSVLSVGDTQYF TGTGCCAGCAGCGTCCTGTCGGTTGGAGATACGCAGTATTTT
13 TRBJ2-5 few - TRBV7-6 CASSLQTGETQYF TGTGCCAGCAGCTTACAAACCGGGGAGACCCAGTACTTC
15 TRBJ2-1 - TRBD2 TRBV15 CATSVAGTNYNEQFF TGTGCCACCAGCGTTGCCGGGACTAACTACAATGAGCAGTTCTTC
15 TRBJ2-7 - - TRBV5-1 CASSLGASETYEQYF TGCGCCAGCAGCTTGGGGGCTAGCGAAACCTACGAGCAGTACTTC
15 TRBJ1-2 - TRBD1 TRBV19 CASSIWTGAIYGYTF TGTGCCAGTAGTATTTGGACAGGGGCGATCTATGGCTACACCTTC
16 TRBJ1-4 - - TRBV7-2 CASSLRHRATNEKLFF TGTGCCAGCAGCTTACGACACAGGGCAACTAATGAAAAACTGTTTTTT
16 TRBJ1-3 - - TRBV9 CASSVGPGINGNTIYF TGTGCCAGCAGCGTAGGGCCGGGGATTAATGGAAACACCATATATTTT
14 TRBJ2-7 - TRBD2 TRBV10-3 CAISSSGVTYEQYF TGTGCCATCAGTTCAAGCGGGGTCACCTACGAGCAGTACTTC